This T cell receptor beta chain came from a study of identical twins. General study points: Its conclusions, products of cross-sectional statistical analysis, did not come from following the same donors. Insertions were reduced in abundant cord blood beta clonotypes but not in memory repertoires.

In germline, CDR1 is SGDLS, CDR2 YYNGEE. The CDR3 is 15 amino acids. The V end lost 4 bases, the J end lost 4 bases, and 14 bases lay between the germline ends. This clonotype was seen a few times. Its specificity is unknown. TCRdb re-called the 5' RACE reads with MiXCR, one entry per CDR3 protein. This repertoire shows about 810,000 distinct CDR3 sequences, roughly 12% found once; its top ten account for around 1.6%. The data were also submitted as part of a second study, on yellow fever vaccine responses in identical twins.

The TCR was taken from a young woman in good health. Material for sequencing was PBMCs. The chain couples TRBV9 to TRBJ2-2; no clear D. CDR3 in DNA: TGTGCCAGCAGCACGTTCGTCCTGGGCACCGGGGAGCTGTTTTTT. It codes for CASSTFVLGTGELFF.